This TCR beta chain is drawn from a study of blood T cell repertoires in COVID-19. For the study at large: The United States, Italy and Spain provided the acute and convalescent COVID-19 samples. The analysed material was cDNA or gDNA that came from T cells, B-cell-depleted T cells, or PBMCs.

The CDR3 sequence is 16 residues long. Germline values: CDR1 MDHEN, CDR2 SYDVKM. V gave up 5 bases and J gave up 10 bases, with 21 bases separating them. In the original workflow: Amplification of reference gene primers provided the estimated nucleated cell counts. Here immunoSEQ multiplex PCR was the method, and the copy in TCRdb shows in-frame clones only, minus some. Clone size and the V and J calls come from that table; the DNA yielded D and trimming. The sample records about 74,000 clones, 83% being singletons. The material sequenced was peripheral blood. The TCR originated in a man older than 75 with acute or convalescent COVID-19. The chain combines TRBV28 with TRBJ1-6; TRBD1 might be the D (6 bases). CDR3 region: CASSSPPGGAQSPLHF. The CDR3 coding sequence is TGTGCCAGCAGTAGTCCTCCGGGGGGGGCACAATCACCCCTCCACTTT.